The text below deals with one T cell receptor beta chain. This clone came up a few times. Its antigen is not yet known. Per-nucleotide qualities are absent, and no much larger clonotype sits a single base away. This sample is part of a study of cytomegalovirus exposure and HLA in healthy donors (TCRdb year 2017). Regarding the study in general: In an earlier analysis of roughly 590 of the donors, 250 to 350 Gb of sequence data and 90 million to 130 million unique TCR beta sequences from roughly 180 million T cells were reported. An early release covering roughly 640 HLA-typed donors comprised approximately 300 gigabases of sequencing data and approximately 80 million unique TCR sequences. Among the roughly 380 genotyped donors, 81% belonged to the genetic ancestry cluster associated with self-reported Caucasian donors. The aim of the study was to test whether cataloging public T cell receptors could identify signatures of past pathogen exposure. The T cell repertoires of several hundred subjects were profiled by immunosequencing and related to cytomegalovirus serostatus. In addition to the first cohort of roughly 670 subjects, a separate validation cohort of over 90 different subjects was used. To predict cytomegalovirus infection status, the study brought together high-throughput TCR immunosequencing, statistical association of individual TCRs with disease status, and machine learning. In a later analysis, previously published TCR beta repertoires from several hundred donors were re-analyzed and high-resolution HLA genotyping was added so that TCR occurrence patterns could be studied. Rather than drawing on any new phenotypic data, the later analysis identified candidate immune exposures from TCR beta sequences and the way those sequences occurred across donors. An earlier analysis of several hundred of the donors applied high-throughput TCR beta sequencing to assess whether each TCR beta V gene segment acted as functional or pseudogenic. Donor age, sex, ethnicity and CMV serostatus were compiled together with the repertoire data. A later genetic analysis used genome-wide SNP genotypes for 398 of the 666 donors, treating that subset as a discovery cohort. All discovery cohort repertoires had been generated using a single sequencing platform. HLA typing included class I and class II loci at four-digit resolution. The number of typed donors differed by locus: about 620-630 for A, B, C, DRB1 and DQB1; approximately 520 for DQA1; around 610 for DPA1; and roughly 450 for DPB1. Several DR-DQ haplotypes were handled as single units for association and clustering because linkage in the cohort was strong. On average, roughly 240,000 unique TCR beta nucleotide sequences were sequenced per donor among a few hundred genotyped donors of the cohort, with roughly 19% of those sequences being non-productive. What the authors observed across the whole study: A later analysis found that HLA-associated TCR beta chains were more clonally expanded and had lower generation probabilities than equally common non-associated chains. The cohort was sequenced for TCR beta chains only, and without alpha or paired-chain data the features that could be detected were limited. Immune exposure information for the cohort was limited to CMV serostatus. A few of the identified cytomegalovirus-associated TCR beta chains were confirmed in vitro to be specific for cytomegalovirus antigens. Cytomegalovirus status was reported to be diagnosed by the classifier with high specificity and sensitivity in both the original and validation cohorts. Across donors, most TCR sequences were observed very rarely, whereas some public TCRs were present in many individuals. Because HLA typing was unavailable for some donors at each locus, only the typed subset was used in association tests. Most CMV-associated TCR beta chains appeared to be HLA-restricted in a later analysis, and the HLA associations seemed to be driven largely by CMV exposure. Some 16 rarely observed V segments, including chromosome 9 orphons, were excluded from the earlier analysis of several hundred of the donors because counts were too low. A further reported finding was that TCR beta sequences accurately predicted the HLA-A and HLA-B alleles for most subjects in the first cohort. At a false discovery rate of 0.05, a later analysis linked 15,000 to 20,000 TCR beta sequences to specific HLA alleles. Linkage disequilibrium might explain the correlated functional status among segregating V segments, but an unknown experimental factor could not be excluded. In a later analysis, TCR association rates were found to vary across HLA loci, with the most associated TCRs seen for DRB1 alleles and the fewest for HLA-C alleles. A later genetic analysis associated a missense DCLRE1C variant with V-gene and J-gene trimming of TCR beta chains, and an independent cohort replicated the association. The presence/absence analyses assumed that sequencing depth was roughly uniform across donors, and that assumption may not be true. Because the 87-base-pair reads could not distinguish some IMGT-functional V segments, including TRBV6-2 and TRBV6-3, those segments were excluded. In a later genetic analysis, fewer N-insertions in productive TCRs were reported among donors in an Asian-associated ancestry cluster than the roughly 700-donor mean. According to a later analysis, parvovirus B19, influenza, CMV and Epstein-Barr virus appeared linked to several top co-occurrence clusters. The sequencing pipeline was judged likely to have produced a cluster of highly shared sequence variants as a technical artifact. Strong co-occurrence of HLA alleles, especially DR and DQ, made assigning TCR associations to individual alleles difficult. An earlier analysis of around 500 of the donors showed that most TCR beta V segments appeared in productive rearrangements either about 87% or about 30% of the time, which broadly matched IMGT annotations. It was suggested by the authors that the approach could potentially be generalized to other disease states and immunological phenotypes. The study gave a list of under 200 TCR beta chains associated with cytomegalovirus.

V gives up 3 bases and J gives up 8 bases, and the segment between their germline ends measures 17 bases. CDR1 and CDR2, per the germline V gene (reference sequence), are GTSNPN and SVGIG. Reading from cysteine to phenylalanine, the CDR3 counts 14 amino acids. The retained sequence is limited to the CDR3, 42 bases, with the frame set at the first base. In total, over 600 healthy bone marrow donors made up the cohort. All cohort members were sampled while nominally healthy, although unrecorded immune exposures were likely present. The donor tested CMV seropositive, placing the donor among the roughly 300 seropositive members of the cohort. Every donor gave a peripheral blood sample, and the peripheral blood mononuclear cells from that sample were used for TCR beta sequencing. Genomic DNA was extracted from the blood cell samples with the Qiagen DNeasy Blood Extraction Kit. Libraries were made using the immunoSEQ multiplex PCR assay. The multiplex PCR relied on a mix of 60 forward primers for TCR Vbeta segments and 13 reverse primers for TCR Jbeta segments. A multiplex PCR assay on genomic DNA amplified the CDR3 region of rearranged TCR beta genes. The amplified TCR beta libraries were sequenced on the Illumina HiSeq System as 87-base-pair reads. Per the authors' processing: Across the 666 repertoires, a later analysis counted about 81 million unique TCR beta chains, roughly 11 million of which were shared by at least two donors. A nearest-neighbor algorithm error-corrected the raw reads and collapsed the reads into unique sequences, merging closely related sequences to remove PCR and sequencing errors. CDR3 sequences were aligned to IMGT reference sequences to assign V, D and J gene segments. Each retained sequence needed at least a six-nucleotide match to both a V gene segment and a J gene segment. A rearrangement counted as productive if the CDR3 had no stop codons and remained in frame with V and J, and every other rearrangement counted as non-productive. CDR3 was defined according to IMGT convention as the region running from the second conserved V-encoded cysteine to the conserved J-encoded phenylalanine. In an earlier analysis of just under 600 of the donors, sequences lacking an unambiguous match to a single V gene segment were excluded. An earlier analysis of several hundred of the donors classified V segments as functional when productive rearrangements were above 56.7% and as segregating when the standard deviation between donors was above 5%. A statistical classification framework was developed to diagnose cytomegalovirus status using the catalog of TCR beta chain sequences. A later analysis assigned V and J genes by comparing TCR nucleotide sequences with IMGT/GENE-DB human TR gene sequences. A later analysis assigned CDR3 sequences and most-parsimonious VDJ recombination scenarios with the TCRdist pipeline. In a later analysis, each TCR beta chain was defined by its CDR3 amino acid sequence together with its V-gene family, and reads lacking a unique V-gene family were excluded. As a way to deal with suspected cross-contamination and a sequencing artifact, a later analysis dropped roughly 600 nucleotide sequences that were highly shared and had low generation probability. A later analysis calculated a clonal expansion index for each public chain from normalized within-repertoire ranks of inferred template counts. In a later analysis, generation probabilities were computed with a VDJ recombination model fitted to out-of-frame rearrangements, and the resulting probabilities were checked against IGoR. A later analysis scored TCR-TCR, TCR-HLA and TCR-CMV co-occurrence with hypergeometric tests, applying a repertoire-size bias correction to TCR pairs. To estimate false discovery rates, a later analysis permuted the HLA or CMV assignments 20 times. In a later analysis, co-occurring TCRs were grouped using DBSCAN, with TCRdist sequence similarity added in when clustering inside HLA-allele-positive subsets. For co-occurrence clustering, repertoires with fewer than 30,000 or more than 120,000 public chains were excluded, along with about five repertoires with anomalous nucleotide sharing. The source is immuneACCESS, and TCRdb retained only in-frame sequences with V and J called. Part of the clones is not carried over; for the studies checked, unresolved V genes explain less than half of this, and the remainder is unexplained. That table furnishes V, J and clone size, whereas the DNA furnished D and trimming. The sample data list more than 95,000 clones, and 77% of these were observed just once. The ten largest make up roughly 5% of the sample.

The origin of this receptor is a man aged 45 to 65 in good health and CMV-seropositive. The sample comprised PBMCs. The sequence links TRBV30 to TRBJ2-1; tentative D gene TRBD2, with 6 bases matching. The CDR3 has the sequence CAWRVTGGLHEQFF. The DNA sequence is TGTGCCTGGAGGGTAACAGGAGGGTTGCATGAGCAGTTCTTC.